The clone carrying this T cell receptor (beta chain) was seen repeatedly, ten times or more. The data derive from a study of T cells in Graves' hyperthyroidism and ophthalmopathy. Background on the study: Upon initial diagnosis and before any treatment, peripheral blood was collected.

TCR beta CDR3 region amplification was performed from RNA transcripts. TCR CDR3 underwent first-round RT-PCR with the HTBI primer set. Each CDR3 protein is one row after TCRdb ran MiXCR on the multiplex PCR reads. Of around 280,000 distinct CDR3 sequences in the sample, roughly an eighth were seen once. The CDR3 contains 17 residues. The germline V gene encodes CDR1 SGHTA and CDR2 FQGNSA. V lost 4 bases to trimming and J lost 3 bases; unmatched junction nucleotides: 5. Disease duration under 2 months; hyperthyroidism patients were aged 18 to 65. Patients were excluded because of uncontrolled infection, other autoimmune disease, pregnancy or lactation.

The sample comprised blood. This TCR was sampled from a woman aged 40 to 50 with Graves' hyperthyroidism. The chain uses TRBV7-2 and TRBJ2-3; 15 positions agree with TRBD2. CDR3 loop: CASSSGLAGGRTDTQYF. DNA of the CDR3: TGTGCCAGCAGCTCCGGACTAGCGGGAGGGCGGACAGATACGCAGTATTTT.